This T cell receptor (beta chain) is drawn from a study of identical twins. Study results and limitations: Out-of-frame TCR alpha sharing in monozygotic twins exceeded recombination model predictions. Within twin pairs, the out-of-frame alpha sequences they shared showed excess low generation probability.

Germline values: CDR1 SGDLS, CDR2 YYNGEE. The V segment lost 3 bases and the J segment 6 bases; nucleotides outside the gene matches: 3. The CDR3 runs 15 residues. Among all donors, each was a healthy Caucasian. This clonotype has ten or more counts. Its antigen is undetermined. TCRdb ran MiXCR on the 5' RACE reads and lists one entry per CDR3 protein. Here the sample spans 250,000 to 350,000 distinct CDR3 sequences, nearly 9.5% being singletons. In addition, the sample was reused for a study of yellow fever vaccine responses in identical twins. That study adds: Vaccine T cell responses of twins reportedly seemed partly convergent and partly personalized.

Material for sequencing was CD8+ T cells sorted from blood. This clonotype was obtained from a woman aged 18-29 years in good health. The chain links TRBV9 to TRBJ2-2; TRBD2 agrees at 12 bases. The CDR3 bases are TGTGCCAGCAGCGGGGGACTAGCGGGTGCCGGGGAGCTGTTTTTT. This codes for CASSGGLAGAGELFF.